Listed below are T cell receptor beta chains from one sample, sequenced in a study of cytotoxic CD8 clonotypes in ibrutinib-treated CLL. Profiled with immunoSEQ multiplex PCR; TCRdb holds only in-frame clones, not every one. The repertoire has approximately 330,000 clones, more than 65% of them found once; the top ten carry 5.5% to 8%. The source was PBMCs, collected before ibrutinib treatment. The receptors originated from a human donor with chronic lymphocytic leukemia. Each CDR3 is given with its conserved first and last residue. Fields, in order: CDR3 protein, CDR3 DNA, clone size, J gene, D gene, V gene. A D gene is named only where the DNA matches it firmly. The size of a clone is reported for some rows only, either as once, few or many, or as a class for expanded clones.

CDR3aa: CASSLVSSGSLGELFF
CDR3nt: TGCGCCAGCAGCTTGGTATCTAGCGGGAGCCTCGGGGAGCTGTTTTTT
abundance: -
j_gene: TRBJ2-2
d_gene: TRBD2
v_gene: TRBV5-1

CDR3aa: CSVEPTGALTEAFF
CDR3nt: TGCAGCGTTGAACCGACAGGGGCACTTACTGAAGCTTTCTTT
abundance: -
j_gene: TRBJ1-1
d_gene: TRBD1
v_gene: TRBV29-1

CDR3aa: CASSPGTRHNEQFF
CDR3nt: TGCGCCAGCAGCCCCGGGACAAGACACAATGAGCAGTTCTTC
abundance: -
j_gene: TRBJ2-1
d_gene: -
v_gene: TRBV5-1

CDR3aa: CASRMTALDTQYF
CDR3nt: TGTGCCAGCAGGATGACAGCGTTAGATACGCAGTATTTT
abundance: -
j_gene: TRBJ2-3
d_gene: -
v_gene: TRBV6-5

CDR3aa: CASSDRGVDQPQHF
CDR3nt: TGCGCCAGCAGTGATCGAGGGGTTGATCAGCCCCAGCATTTT
abundance: -
j_gene: TRBJ1-5
d_gene: -
v_gene: TRBV10-2

CDR3aa: CASSTTGLGETQYF
CDR3nt: TGTGCCAGCAGTACAACGGGACTAGGAGAGACCCAGTACTTC
abundance: -
j_gene: TRBJ2-5
d_gene: TRBD2
v_gene: TRBV27

CDR3aa: CSAKGREGWFF
CDR3nt: TGCAGTGCCAAGGGGCGGGAGGGATGGTTCTTC
abundance: few
j_gene: TRBJ2-1
d_gene: TRBD2
v_gene: TRBV20-1

CDR3aa: CASSYFSGSSYNEQFF
CDR3nt: TGTGCCAGCAGCTACTTTAGCGGGAGCTCCTACAATGAGCAGTTCTTC
abundance: -
j_gene: TRBJ2-1
d_gene: TRBD2
v_gene: TRBV4-2

CDR3aa: CASSLVPVGEQFF
CDR3nt: TGTGCCAGCAGCTTAGTTCCCGTCGGAGAGCAGTTCTTC
abundance: -
j_gene: TRBJ2-1
d_gene: -
v_gene: TRBV11-2

CDR3aa: CASSPRQGGAYEQYF
CDR3nt: TGTGCCAGCAGCCCTAGACAGGGCGGGGCCTACGAGCAGTACTTC
abundance: -
j_gene: TRBJ2-7
d_gene: -
v_gene: TRBV7-2

CDR3aa: CASSDDRGRETQYF
CDR3nt: TGTGCCAGCAGCGACGACAGGGGGCGAGAGACCCAGTACTTC
abundance: -
j_gene: TRBJ2-5
d_gene: TRBD1
v_gene: TRBV2

CDR3aa: CAWRVSYNQPQHF
CDR3nt: TGTGCCTGGAGAGTCAGTTACAATCAGCCCCAGCATTTT
abundance: -
j_gene: TRBJ1-5
d_gene: -
v_gene: TRBV30

CDR3aa: CASSQPGQGAYEQYF
CDR3nt: TGCGCCAGCAGCCAACCGGGACAGGGCGCCTACGAGCAGTACTTC
abundance: -
j_gene: TRBJ2-7
d_gene: TRBD1
v_gene: TRBV4-1

CDR3aa: CASSLDPVGVTPYEQYF
CDR3nt: TGTGCCAGCAGCTTAGATCCTGTGGGGGTTACCCCCTACGAGCAGTACTTC
abundance: once
j_gene: TRBJ2-7
d_gene: -
v_gene: TRBV11-3

CDR3aa: CASSLDAGEFLNEQFF
CDR3nt: TGCGCCAGCAGCTTGGATGCGGGGGAATTTCTGAATGAGCAGTTCTTC
abundance: once
j_gene: TRBJ2-1
d_gene: TRBD2
v_gene: TRBV5-1

CDR3aa: CASSFLSGTNEKLFF
CDR3nt: TGTGCCAGCAGCTTTTTATCAGGCACTAATGAAAAACTGTTTTTT
abundance: -
j_gene: TRBJ1-4
d_gene: -
v_gene: TRBV11-2

CDR3aa: CASSSITGNQPQHF
CDR3nt: TGTGCCAGCAGTTCGATAACAGGGAATCAGCCCCAGCATTTT
abundance: -
j_gene: TRBJ1-5
d_gene: -
v_gene: TRBV28

CDR3aa: CASSLQGGAGQETQYF
CDR3nt: TGTGCCAGCAGCCTCCAAGGGGGCGCGGGGCAAGAGACCCAGTACTTC
abundance: -
j_gene: TRBJ2-5
d_gene: -
v_gene: TRBV4-2

CDR3aa: CASRLRDRGLETQYF
CDR3nt: TGTGCCAGCAGACTTCGGGATAGGGGCTTGGAGACCCAGTACTTC
abundance: -
j_gene: TRBJ2-5
d_gene: -
v_gene: TRBV6-5

CDR3aa: CASSLAKGGRTGELFF
CDR3nt: TGTGCCAGCAGCTTAGCCAAGGGCGGGAGGACCGGGGAGCTGTTTTTT
abundance: few
j_gene: TRBJ2-2
d_gene: TRBD2
v_gene: TRBV7-7

CDR3aa: CASSPDVGNEKLFF
CDR3nt: TGTGCCAGCTCACCAGATGTCGGGAATGAAAAACTGTTTTTT
abundance: -
j_gene: TRBJ1-4
d_gene: -
v_gene: TRBV18

CDR3aa: CASSYSTGTNEKLFF
CDR3nt: TGTGCCAGCAGTTACTCGACCGGGACGAATGAAAAACTGTTTTTT
abundance: -
j_gene: TRBJ1-4
d_gene: -
v_gene: TRBV6-5

CDR3aa: CSVERGGGTDTQYF
CDR3nt: TGCAGCGTGGAGCGGGGGGGAGGGACAGATACGCAGTATTTT
abundance: -
j_gene: TRBJ2-3
d_gene: TRBD2
v_gene: TRBV29-1

CDR3aa: CASSPDPGVYSNQPQHF
CDR3nt: TGTGCCAGCAGTCCGGACCCGGGGGTTTATAGCAATCAGCCCCAGCATTTT
abundance: -
j_gene: TRBJ1-5
d_gene: -
v_gene: TRBV27

CDR3aa: CASSFRDRDVYEQYF
CDR3nt: TGTGCCAGCAGCTTTCGGGACAGGGATGTATACGAGCAGTACTTC
abundance: few
j_gene: TRBJ2-7
d_gene: TRBD1
v_gene: TRBV7-2

CDR3aa: CASSLHDGGEAFF
CDR3nt: TGCGCCAGCAGCTTGCATGATGGCGGTGAAGCTTTCTTT
abundance: few
j_gene: TRBJ1-1
d_gene: -
v_gene: TRBV5-1

CDR3aa: CASSLETSGRSDEQFF
CDR3nt: TGTGCCAGCAGCTTAGAGACTAGCGGGAGATCGGATGAGCAGTTCTTC
abundance: -
j_gene: TRBJ2-1
d_gene: TRBD2
v_gene: TRBV11-2

CDR3aa: CASSRDRGQSNEKLFF
CDR3nt: TGTGCCAGTAGTAGAGACAGGGGGCAATCTAATGAAAAACTGTTTTTT
abundance: -
j_gene: TRBJ1-4
d_gene: TRBD1
v_gene: TRBV19

CDR3aa: CASSLVRGRGQFF
CDR3nt: TGTGCCAGCAGCTTAGTTCGGGGGCGCGGGCAGTTCTTC
abundance: -
j_gene: TRBJ2-1
d_gene: -
v_gene: TRBV11-2

CDR3aa: CATSREFLFVRTTNYGYTF
CDR3nt: TGTGCCACCAGCAGAGAATTTCTATTCGTCCGGACAACTAACTATGGCTACACCTTC
abundance: -
j_gene: TRBJ1-2
d_gene: -
v_gene: TRBV15

CDR3aa: CAAIRATGANTGELFF
CDR3nt: TGCGCCGCCATCCGGGCCACAGGGGCAAACACCGGGGAGCTGTTTTTT
abundance: -
j_gene: TRBJ2-2
d_gene: TRBD1
v_gene: TRBV10-2

CDR3aa: CASSVKDPGLTSNQETQYF
CDR3nt: TGCGCCAGCAGCGTCAAGGACCCGGGACTAACATCGAACCAAGAGACCCAGTACTTC
abundance: -
j_gene: TRBJ2-5
d_gene: TRBD2
v_gene: TRBV4-1

CDR3aa: CSVISDRYEQYF
CDR3nt: TGCAGCGTGATTTCTGACCGCTACGAGCAGTACTTC
abundance: once
j_gene: TRBJ2-7
d_gene: -
v_gene: TRBV29-1

CDR3aa: CASRRRGVDQPQHF
CDR3nt: TGTGCCAGCCGCAGAAGGGGGGTCGATCAGCCCCAGCATTTT
abundance: once
j_gene: TRBJ1-5
d_gene: -
v_gene: TRBV2

CDR3aa: CASSLDWYSYEQYF
CDR3nt: TGTGCCAGCAGCTTAGACTGGTACTCCTACGAGCAGTACTTC
abundance: -
j_gene: TRBJ2-7
d_gene: -
v_gene: TRBV5-6

CDR3aa: CASSPGLAGGPDEQFF
CDR3nt: TGCGCCAGCAGCCCCGGACTAGCGGGAGGGCCCGATGAGCAGTTCTTC
abundance: -
j_gene: TRBJ2-1
d_gene: TRBD2
v_gene: TRBV4-3

CDR3aa: CASNSQGQGNTEAFF
CDR3nt: TGCGCCAGCAACTCTCAAGGACAGGGGAACACTGAAGCTTTCTTT
abundance: -
j_gene: TRBJ1-1
d_gene: TRBD1
v_gene: TRBV5-1

CDR3aa: CASSEGDGGWYEQYF
CDR3nt: TGTGCCAGCAGTGAAGGTGACGGAGGATGGTACGAGCAGTACTTC
abundance: few
j_gene: TRBJ2-7
d_gene: -
v_gene: TRBV6-1

CDR3aa: CASRDDRVNYGYTF
CDR3nt: TGTGCCAGCAGAGATGACAGGGTAAACTATGGCTACACCTTC
abundance: few
j_gene: TRBJ1-2
d_gene: TRBD1
v_gene: TRBV2

CDR3aa: CASTIGYKGGTNEKLFF
CDR3nt: TGTGCCAGCACCATAGGGTACAAGGGCGGTACTAATGAAAAACTGTTTTTT
abundance: -
j_gene: TRBJ1-4
d_gene: -
v_gene: TRBV28

CDR3aa: CSVETNTGELFF
CDR3nt: TGCAGCGTGGAAACAAACACCGGGGAGCTGTTTTTT
abundance: -
j_gene: TRBJ2-2
d_gene: -
v_gene: TRBV29-1

CDR3aa: CASSVGQMNTEAFF
CDR3nt: TGTGCCAGCAGCGTGGGACAAATGAACACTGAAGCTTTCTTT
abundance: -
j_gene: TRBJ1-1
d_gene: -
v_gene: TRBV9

CDR3aa: CASSPSGTSANIQYF
CDR3nt: TGTGCCAGCAGTCCCTCCGGGACTAGCGCCAACATTCAGTACTTC
abundance: once
j_gene: TRBJ2-4
d_gene: TRBD2
v_gene: TRBV7-9

CDR3aa: CAISVGSGHTGELFF
CDR3nt: TGTGCCATCAGTGTGGGTAGCGGCCACACCGGGGAGCTGTTTTTT
abundance: -
j_gene: TRBJ2-2
d_gene: -
v_gene: TRBV10-3

CDR3aa: CSARDGSEQFF
CDR3nt: TGCAGTGCTAGAGATGGGTCTGAGCAGTTCTTC
abundance: -
j_gene: TRBJ2-1
d_gene: -
v_gene: TRBV20-1

CDR3aa: CASSPQDRSSYNEQFF
CDR3nt: TGTGCCAGCTCACCACAGGACCGCAGCTCCTACAATGAGCAGTTCTTC
abundance: once
j_gene: TRBJ2-1
d_gene: -
v_gene: TRBV18

CDR3aa: CASSLDIGIYGYTF
CDR3nt: TGTGCCAGCAGCTTGGATATCGGTATATATGGCTACACCTTC
abundance: -
j_gene: TRBJ1-2
d_gene: -
v_gene: TRBV5-6

CDR3aa: CASSQGDAGYYGYTF
CDR3nt: TGTGCCAGCAGTCAAGGGGACGCGGGGTACTATGGCTACACCTTC
abundance: -
j_gene: TRBJ1-2
d_gene: -
v_gene: TRBV6-5

CDR3aa: CASSQAGAANEKLFF
CDR3nt: TGCGCCAGCAGCCAAGCTGGGGCGGCTAATGAAAAACTGTTTTTT
abundance: -
j_gene: TRBJ1-4
d_gene: -
v_gene: TRBV4-1

CDR3aa: CASSVVRTGAYGYTF
CDR3nt: TGTGCCAGCAGCGTAGTTAGGACAGGGGCCTATGGCTACACCTTC
abundance: few
j_gene: TRBJ1-2
d_gene: TRBD1
v_gene: TRBV9

CDR3aa: CAIRTDSNYGYTF
CDR3nt: TGTGCCATCCGGACAGACTCTAACTATGGCTACACCTTC
abundance: few
j_gene: TRBJ1-2
d_gene: -
v_gene: TRBV10-3

CDR3aa: CSAAQEQVVGFTF
CDR3nt: TGCAGCGCAGCCCAGGAACAGGTGGTAGGATTCACCTTC
abundance: -
j_gene: TRBJ1-2
d_gene: -
v_gene: TRBV29-1

CDR3aa: CASGVNQPQHF
CDR3nt: TGTGCCAGCGGAGTTAATCAGCCCCAGCATTTT
abundance: few
j_gene: TRBJ1-5
d_gene: -
v_gene: TRBV27

CDR3aa: CASSGTGFYEQYF
CDR3nt: TGTGCCAGCAGCGGGACAGGGTTCTACGAGCAGTACTTC
abundance: -
j_gene: TRBJ2-7
d_gene: TRBD1
v_gene: TRBV9

CDR3aa: CASSQTPAGGEQYF
CDR3nt: TGTGCCAGTAGTCAAACCCCCGCGGGGGGAGAGCAGTACTTC
abundance: -
j_gene: TRBJ2-7
d_gene: TRBD2
v_gene: TRBV19